This TCR beta chain was profiled in a study of early T cells in non-severe SARS-CoV-2 infection. About the research overall: Sequencing used unsorted whole-blood bulk RNA, so chains lack pairing. Findings of the study overall: Clonotype matching in VDJdb favored anti-spike CD8 responses and did not capture private and CD4 specificities.

TCRdb recomputed calls from the 5' RACE reads with MiXCR, one row per CDR3 protein. The sample contains more than 70,000 distinct CDR3 sequences, roughly 15% of which appear only once. The table lists this clonotype with a few counts. The antigen is undetermined. The specimen was whole blood. This clonotype was sampled from an adult who was a healthcare worker with PCR-confirmed SARS-CoV-2 infection or an uninfected control (not recorded which).

The CDR3 region is CASSLEGGPTEAFF. The DNA of the CDR3 is TGTGCCAGCAGCTTAGAAGGGGGGCCCACTGAAGCTTTCTTT. The chain couples TRBV7-2 to TRBJ1-1; weak D call: TRBD1 (6 bases). The CDR3 runs 14 residues. The germline gives CDR1 SGHTA, CDR2 FQGNSA. V was pared by 1 base and J by 4 bases, with 10 bases between.